This T cell receptor beta chain came from a study of regulatory T cells in long-lasting Graves disease. Notes on the study in general: New patients shared approximately 970 public clonotypes, and persistent patients shared more, with 2,741. The study found TRBV28, TRBJ1-2 and TRBJ2-5 favored in persistent disease.

Time point of the sample: persistent/refractory GD, antithyroid drugs over 5 years with positive TRAb. RNA extracted from PBMCs served as the sequencing template. Enrollment of patients was through an endocrinology department in Xi'an, China. The table lists this clonotype with many counts. Its antigen is currently unknown. Between the trimmed V and J ends, which lost 1 base and 5 bases, there was a span of 11 bases. This CDR3 has 14 residues. The germline gives CDR1 SGHAT, CDR2 FQNNGV. Both iRepertoire HTBI primers and Arm-PCR of CDR3 regions were used to build the TCR beta libraries. TCRdb processed the multiplex PCR reads anew with MiXCR; each CDR3 protein has one entry. The data hold a few hundred thousand distinct CDR3 sequences, with 20% to 25% observed a single time.

The source material was peripheral blood mononuclear cells (PBMCs), sampled when the disease was refractory, from a patient treated with antithyroid drugs. The TCR sequence derives from a female donor with Graves disease. The chain couples TRBV11-2 to TRBJ2-5, with D possibly being TRBD2 (6 bases). CDR3 in DNA: TGTGCCAGCAGCTTAGCGGGAGACTGGGAGACCCAGTACTTC. This translates into CASSLAGDWETQYF.